The 29 T cell receptor beta chains in this list originate from one sample, sequenced in a study of technical replicates of blood from several donors. Profiling relied on immunoSEQ multiplex PCR, and the TCRdb table lists in-frame clones only, not all of them. The sample yields about 97,000 clones, roughly 95% seen once. Sequencing input: T cells isolated from PBMCs. The receptor set was obtained from a human donor in good health.

J is TRBJ1-1 and V is TRBV6-5, with 11 bases aligning to TRBD1. The V gene end was trimmed by 2 bases and the J gene end by 11 bases; junction bases not matched to a gene: 7. Per germline, CDR1 MNHEY and CDR2 SVGAGI. The CDR3 contains 14 residues. The chain's CDR3 is CASSYGPGQGGAFF. CDR3 nucleotide sequence: TGTGCCAGCAGTTACGGACCGGGACAGGGGGGCGCTTTCTTT.

The chain combines TRBV19 with TRBJ2-7, with 10 bases aligning to TRBD2. The germline V gene has CDR1 LNHDA and CDR2 SQIVND (reference sequence). The V gene end was trimmed by 1 base and the J gene end by 7 bases; junction bases not matched to a gene: 7. This CDR3 has 15 amino acids. The DNA for the CDR3 is TGTGCCAGTAGTATAGGGGCTAGCGGGGGAAGGGAGCAGTACTTC. It specifies CASSIGASGGREQYF.

On this clone: Mismatch with germline at one junction end may stem from a read error. The rearrangement uses TRBV7-8 and TRBJ1-2; tentative D call: TRBD1 (5 bases). This CDR3 has 12 residues. Germline CDR1 reads SGHVS; CDR2 reads FQNEAQ. CDR3 residues: CASSLGGGRPFF. For the CDR3, the DNA is TGTGCCAGCAGCTTGGGGGGTGGGCGTCCCTTCTTC.

The rearrangement joins TRBV2 to TRBJ2-7, with 16 bases lining up with TRBD2. CDR3 size: 16 residues. Trimming at V came to 3 bases and at J to 3 bases, leaving 2 bases not matched to a gene. In germline, CDR1 is SNHLY, CDR2 FYNNEI. The CDR3 is CASSEGLAGGRYEQYF. The CDR3 coding sequence is TGTGCCAGCAGTGAGGGACTAGCGGGGGGGCGCTACGAGCAGTACTTC.

This chain joins TRBV10-3 and TRBJ2-1; 10 bases line up with TRBD1. Germline V gene sequence: CDR1 ENHRY, CDR2 SYGVKD. The junction had 7 bases not matched to a gene; V was cut back by 8 bases and J by 6 bases. The CDR3 extends over 14 amino acids. CDR3 nucleotide sequence: TGTGCCATCGGAGGACAGGGGGTCTCCAATGAGCAGTTCTTC. As protein: CAIGGQGVSNEQFF.

This chain joins TRBV10-3 and TRBJ2-6, with TRBD1 matching 7 bases. This CDR3 has 16 amino acids. The ends lost 10 bases at V and 2 bases at J; junction bases unmatched: 11. From germline, CDR1 is ENHRY and CDR2 SYGVKD. The CDR3 region is CATKGQPHAGANVLTF. CDR3 in DNA: TGTGCCACTAAGGGACAGCCTCACGCTGGGGCCAACGTCCTGACTTTC.

V and J are TRBV5-1 and TRBJ2-7; no firm D call. This CDR3 comprises 11 residues. V was shortened by 4 bases and J by 6 bases, with 8 bases between the two germline ends. In germline, CDR1 is SGHRS, CDR2 YFSETQ. The DNA of the CDR3 is TGCGCCAGCAGCCAACATACCGAGCAGTACTTC. The encoded protein is CASSQHTEQYF. The complete variable domain, with remaining parts taken from reference TRBV5-1 and TRBJ2-7, reads KAGVTQTPRYLIKTRGQQVTLSCSPISGHRSVSWYQQTPGQGLQFLFEYFSETQRNKGNFPGRFSGRQFSNSRSEMNVSTLELGDSALYLCASSQHTEQYFGPGTRLTVT.

This sequence joins TRBV27 and TRBJ2-1; 7 nucleotides align to TRBD1. The CDR3 has 14 amino acids. V shed 4 bases and J 10 bases; nucleotides not matched to a gene: 10. The germline CDR1 and CDR2 sequences are MNHEY and SMNVEV (reference sequence). Here the CDR3 reads CASSSSDRWDEQFF. The CDR3 nucleotides read TGTGCCAGCAGTTCCTCGGACAGGTGGGACGAGCAGTTCTTC.

This clone showed up just once. V is TRBV5-1 and J is TRBJ2-7, with 7 bases lining up with TRBD1. The CDR3 runs 15 residues. J was trimmed by 4 bases and V by 4 bases; bases with no gene match: 11. Germline CDR1 and CDR2: SGHRS and YFSETQ. The DNA for the CDR3 is TGCGCCAGCAGCGCACAGGGGATACCTCGGTACGAGCAGTACTTC. Protein: CASSAQGIPRYEQYF.

The rearrangement uses TRBV12-5 and TRBJ1-3; possible D gene TRBD1, 5 bases. This CDR3 contains 13 residues. Germline V lookup: CDR1 LGHNT, CDR2 FRNRAP. Trimming stripped 5 bases from V and 7 bases from J, with 12 bases between. The DNA for the CDR3 is TGTGCTAGTGGTCTCGAGGAGGGGAACACCATATATTTT. This gives the protein CASGLEEGNTIYF.

V and J are TRBV7-8 and TRBJ2-5, with 7 positions matching TRBD1. This CDR3 is 13 amino acids long. Germline V gene data show CDR1 as SGHVS and CDR2 as FQNEAQ. The J segment lost 6 bases and the V segment lost 8 bases, leaving 9 bases of the junction unmatched. For the CDR3, the DNA is TGTGCCAGCGGGCCTAGGGGGCTACAGACCCAGTACTTC. Amino acids: CASGPRGLQTQYF.

This sequence joins TRBV5-1 and TRBJ2-2; the match to TRBD1 covers 7 bases. Per germline, CDR1 SGHRS and CDR2 YFSETQ. Losses at the gene ends were 4 bases for V and 7 bases for J; bases not matched to a gene: 7. The CDR3 consists of 14 residues. The CDR3 DNA reads TGCGCCAGCAGCGCCGACAGGGATGTCGGGGAGCTGTTTTTT. Residues: CASSADRDVGELFF. Together with reference TRBV5-1 and TRBJ2-2, the CDR3 gives the full variable domain: KAGVTQTPRYLIKTRGQQVTLSCSPISGHRSVSWYQQTPGQGLQFLFEYFSETQRNKGNFPGRFSGRQFSNSRSEMNVSTLELGDSALYLCASSADRDVGELFFGEGSRLTVL.

The sample holds one count of this clone. V usage is TRBV7-3 and J usage is TRBJ1-3; D might be TRBD1 (5 bases). Looked up from germline, CDR1 is SGHTA and CDR2 is FQGTGA. The V and J ends lost 2 bases and 0 bases respectively, with 8 bases between them. This CDR3 region has 15 residues. This CDR3 is CASSLDRSSGNTIYF. DNA of the CDR3: TGTGCCAGCAGCTTAGACAGAAGCTCTGGAAACACCATATATTTT.

The genes are TRBV19 and TRBJ2-7; 9 nucleotides align to TRBD1. This CDR3 region has 15 residues. Germline CDR1 and CDR2: LNHDA and SQIVND (reference sequence). V shed 5 bases, J shed 2 bases, and the junction held 7 bases outside the gene matches. CDR3 sequence reads: CASSFSDRGPYEQYF. The CDR3, as DNA: TGTGCCAGTAGTTTTTCGGACAGGGGCCCCTACGAGCAGTACTTC.

V usage is TRBV7-7 and J usage is TRBJ2-7; TRBD2 agrees at 12 bases. The CDR3 has 15 residues. The germline CDR1 and CDR2 sequences are SSHAT and FNYEAQ (reference sequence). The junction had 8 bases not matched to a gene; V was cut back by 5 bases and J by 6 bases. CDR3 in DNA: TGTGCCAGCAGCCCCTCTAGCGGGAGGGCCGGCGAGCAGTACTTC. This sequence encodes CASSPSSGRAGEQYF. Filled out from reference TRBV7-7 and TRBJ2-7, the complete variable domain reads GAGVSQSPRYKVTKRGQDVTLRCDPISSHATLYWYQQALGQGPEFLTYFNYEAQPDKSGLPSDRFSAERPEGSISTLTIQRTEQRDSAMYRCASSPSSGRAGEQYFGPGTRLTVT.

The genes are TRBV11-1 and TRBJ2-3, with D tentatively TRBD1 (6 bases). V was clipped by 5 bases and J by 3 bases, with 15 bases between them. The germline V gene encodes CDR1 SGHAT and CDR2 FQDESV (reference sequence). The CDR3 extends over 15 amino acids. As DNA, the CDR3 is TGTGCCAGCAGCCTGGGGCAGGGGTTAACAGATACGCAGTATTTT. Its protein product is CASSLGQGLTDTQYF.

The J gene is TRBJ1-1, the V gene TRBV4-1; weak D call: TRBD1 (5 bases). CDR3 length equals 16 residues. Germline assignment: CDR1 MGHRA and CDR2 YSYEKL. The V end was cut by 2 bases, the J end by 3 bases, with 16 bases between. As DNA, the CDR3 is TGCGCCAGCAGCCAATATCCAGGGAGGTCGGACACTGAAGCTTTCTTT. This gives the protein CASSQYPGRSDTEAFF.

This chain uses TRBV7-2 with TRBJ2-3; the match to TRBD2 covers 9 bases. With V trimmed by 1 base and J by 2 bases, 10 bases remained unmatched. CDR3 length equals 18 residues. Germline CDR1 and CDR2: SGHTA and FQGNSA. Written as DNA, the CDR3 is TGTGCCAGCAGCTTAGTTTTTAGCGGGGGATCCTACACAGATACGCAGTATTTT. As protein: CASSLVFSGGSYTDTQYF.

The chain joins TRBV7-9 to TRBJ2-1; 7 bases agree with TRBD1. This CDR3 region has 15 residues. Germline CDR1 is SEHNR and CDR2 is FQNEAQ (reference sequence). With V trimmed by 3 bases and J by 6 bases, 8 bases remained unmatched. In nucleotides, the CDR3 is TGTGCCAGCAGCTTTAACTGGGACAGCTTCAATGAGCAGTTCTTC. Its translation: CASSFNWDSFNEQFF.

The V gene is TRBV18, the J gene TRBJ2-1, with 9 nucleotides matching TRBD1. This CDR3 is built from 18 residues. The V and J ends lost 2 bases and 0 bases, in that order; junction bases with no gene match: 8. Germline CDR1 KGHSH, CDR2 LQKENI. CDR3 coding DNA: TGTGCCAGCTCACCAAGGACGATGGACAGGGGCTCCTACAATGAGCAGTTCTTC. This codes for CASSPRTMDRGSYNEQFF.

This clone was detected only once. The chain recombines TRBV19 with TRBJ2-7; possibly TRBD1 for D (5 bases). Germline assignment: CDR1 LNHDA and CDR2 SQIVND (reference sequence). The CDR3 length is 13 residues. Trimming took 0 bases from V and 5 from J, leaving 8 bases between them. CDR3 loop: CASSIDRVDEQYF. The CDR3 nucleotides are TGTGCCAGTAGTATAGACAGGGTGGACGAGCAGTACTTC.

The chain couples TRBV7-2 to TRBJ2-1; 10 bases line up with TRBD2. Germline V lookup: CDR1 SGHTA, CDR2 FQGNSA. The CDR3 sequence is 17 residues long. V was pared by 5 bases and J by 9 bases, with 16 bases of the junction left unmatched. In DNA, the CDR3 is TGTGCCAGCAGCCCCGGGGGAGCGGGGGGGCGGTATGGTGAGCAGTTCTTC. It is translated as CASSPGGAGGRYGEQFF.

This clone was seen once. The rearrangement uses TRBV5-6 and TRBJ2-1; D might be TRBD2 (6 bases). The CDR3 loop spans 12 amino acids. Trimming took off 4 bases at V and 6 bases at J, with 8 bases between the two ends. CDR1 SGHDT and CDR2 YYEEEE come from the germline V gene. CDR3 sequence: CASSRDFNEQFF. The CDR3 DNA reads TGTGCCAGCAGCCGGGACTTCAATGAGCAGTTCTTC.

The V gene is TRBV5-1, the J gene TRBJ2-7, with a tentative D call TRBD2 (5 bases). The CDR3 totals 14 residues. The V end lost 2 bases, the J end lost 3 bases, and 12 bases lay between the germline ends. The germline V gene has CDR1 SGHRS and CDR2 YFSETQ. The CDR3 DNA reads as TGCGCCAGCAGCTTAAGTTGGGAGTACTACGAGCAGTACTTC. It is translated as CASSLSWEYYEQYF.

The chain is built from TRBV7-9 and TRBJ1-1; D uncertain. V gave up 6 bases and J gave up 2 bases, with 10 bases separating them. CDR3 length: 13 amino acids. The V gene's germline CDR1 is SEHNR and CDR2 FQNEAQ (reference sequence). The DNA of the CDR3 is TGTGCCAGCAGTCCTGGGAGCAACACTGAAGCTTTCTTT. Its protein product is CASSPGSNTEAFF. Filled out from reference TRBV7-9 and TRBJ1-1, the complete variable domain reads DTGVSQNPRHKITKRGQNVTFRCDPISEHNRLYWYRQTLGQGPEFLTYFQNEAQLEKSRLLSDRFSAERPKGSFSTLEIQRTEQGDSAMYLCASSPGSNTEAFFGQGTRLTVV.

This chain links TRBV25-1 with TRBJ2-7, with D unresolved. Per the germline V gene, CDR1 is MGHDK and CDR2 is SYGVNS. The CDR3 sequence is 11 residues long. Trimming removed 4 bases from V and 4 bases from J, with 5 bases in between. The CDR3 DNA reads as TGTGCCAGCAGTGCTTCGTACGAGCAGTACTTC. This encodes CASSASYEQYF.

The rearrangement links TRBV7-9 to TRBJ2-6; TRBD1 matches 7 bases. This CDR3 spans 16 amino acids. Trimming at V came to 2 bases and at J to 1 base, leaving 2 bases not matched to a gene. Germline V gene data show CDR1 as SEHNR and CDR2 as FQNEAQ (reference sequence). CDR3 sequence: CASSLTGASGANVLTF. The CDR3 DNA reads TGTGCCAGCAGCTTAACAGGGGCTTCTGGGGCCAACGTCCTGACTTTC.

Regarding this clone: Compared with germline, one end of the junction differs, possibly owing to a read error. This sample includes further DNA sequences coding for the same CDR3. The chain carries TRBV4-1 and TRBJ1-4, with unresolved D. This CDR3 contains 21 residues. Per germline, CDR1 MGHRA and CDR2 YSYEKL. The CDR3 DNA sequence: TGCGCCAGCAGCCAAGACCGTTGGGGAGGGTCGAAAGTTGGTGCGAAAGAAAAGCTGTTTTTT. Protein: CASSQDRWGGSKVGAKEKLFF.

The V call is TRBV28, the J call TRBJ2-1; 15 nucleotides agree with TRBD2. There are 23 residues in the CDR3. The J segment lost 2 bases and the V segment lost 7 bases, leaving 24 bases of the junction unmatched. Germline CDR1 MDHEN, CDR2 SYDVKM. CDR3 coding DNA: TGTGCCAGCACAAGTTTGTCAGCGGGACTAGCGGGAGGTGGAACGAACACCTACAATGAGCAGTTCTTC. Protein sequence: CASTSLSAGLAGGGTNTYNEQFF.